This T cell receptor (beta chain) was captured by sequencing in a study of glioma-infiltrating T cells. Concerning this clonotype itself: An end of the junction differs from the germline gene, which may be a read error.

The CDR3 is made up of 14 amino acids. CDR1 is MNHNS, CDR2 SASEGT, per germline. Amplification of TCR alpha and beta CDR3 regions from RNA used iRepertoire nested multiplex PCR. TCRdb recomputed calls from the multiplex PCR reads with MiXCR, one row per CDR3 protein. The sample has under 200,000 distinct CDR3 sequences; 30% to 40% are singletons. V usage is TRBV6-1 and J usage is TRBJ2-7; TRBD1 agrees at 7 bases. The receptor's source is a human donor with low-grade glioma or glioblastoma, undergoing nonglioma brain surgery, or in good health (not recorded which). The sample comprised glioma tissue, nonneoplastic brain tissue, or PBMCs (not recorded which). CDR3 residues: CASSLRTGYYEHYF. Here the CDR3 DNA reads TGTGCCAGCAGTCTCCGGACAGGTTACTACGAGCATTACTTC.